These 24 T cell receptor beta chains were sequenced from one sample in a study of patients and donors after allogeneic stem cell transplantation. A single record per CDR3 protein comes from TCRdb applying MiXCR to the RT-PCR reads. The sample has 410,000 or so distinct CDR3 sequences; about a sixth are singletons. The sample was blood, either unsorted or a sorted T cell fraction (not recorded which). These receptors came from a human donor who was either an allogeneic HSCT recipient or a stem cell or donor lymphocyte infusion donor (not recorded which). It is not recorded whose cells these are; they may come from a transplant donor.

CDR3 bases: TGTGCCAGCAGCCAAGAACTTAAATATGAAGCTTTCTTT. The encoded protein is CASSQELKYEAFF. This rearrangement joins TRBV3-1 to TRBJ1-1; D remains ambiguous. The ends were cut back, 0 bases at V and 7 bases at J, with 9 bases in the middle. The CDR3 spans 13 residues. Per the germline V gene, CDR1 is LGHDT and CDR2 is YNNKEL (reference sequence).

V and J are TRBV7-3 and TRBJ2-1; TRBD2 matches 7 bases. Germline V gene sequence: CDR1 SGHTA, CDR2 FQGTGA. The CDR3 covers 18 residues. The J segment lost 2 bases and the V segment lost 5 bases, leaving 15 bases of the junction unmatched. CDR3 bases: TGTGCCAGCAGCCCCACGCGGGCCGCGCGGGGGACCTACAATGAGCAGTTCTTC. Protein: CASSPTRAARGTYNEQFF.

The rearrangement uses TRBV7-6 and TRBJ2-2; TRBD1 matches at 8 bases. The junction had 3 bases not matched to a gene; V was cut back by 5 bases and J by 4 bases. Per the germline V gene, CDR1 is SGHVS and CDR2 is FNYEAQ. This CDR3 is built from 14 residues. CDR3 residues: CASSVDRVTGELFF. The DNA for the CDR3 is TGTGCCAGCAGCGTGGACAGGGTCACCGGGGAGCTGTTTTTT.

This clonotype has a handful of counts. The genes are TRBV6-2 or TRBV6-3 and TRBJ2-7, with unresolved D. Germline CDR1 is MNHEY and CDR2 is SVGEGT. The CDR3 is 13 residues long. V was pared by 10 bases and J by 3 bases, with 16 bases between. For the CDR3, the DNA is TGTGCCACCCTCTACAGCGCCGGCTACGAGCAGTACTTC. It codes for CATLYSAGYEQYF.

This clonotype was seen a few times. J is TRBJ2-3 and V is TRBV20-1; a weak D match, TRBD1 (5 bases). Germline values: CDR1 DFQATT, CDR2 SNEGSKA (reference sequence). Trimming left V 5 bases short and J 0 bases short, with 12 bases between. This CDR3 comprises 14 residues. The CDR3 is CSALGAGSTDTQYF. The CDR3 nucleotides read TGCAGTGCTCTAGGGGCCGGTAGCACAGATACGCAGTATTTT.

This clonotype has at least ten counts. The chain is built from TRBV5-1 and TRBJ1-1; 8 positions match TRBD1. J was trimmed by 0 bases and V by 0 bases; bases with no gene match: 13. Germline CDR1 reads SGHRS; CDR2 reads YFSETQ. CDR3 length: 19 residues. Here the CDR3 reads CASSLDKPGGPLMNTEAFF. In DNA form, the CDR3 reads TGCGCCAGCAGCTTGGACAAACCAGGGGGCCCTTTAATGAACACTGAAGCTTTCTTT.

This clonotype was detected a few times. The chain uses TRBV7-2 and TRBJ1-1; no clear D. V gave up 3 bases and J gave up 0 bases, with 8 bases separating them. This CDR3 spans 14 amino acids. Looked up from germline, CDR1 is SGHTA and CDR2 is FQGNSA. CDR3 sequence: CASSFRHLNTEAFF. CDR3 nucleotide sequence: TGTGCCAGCAGCTTTAGACATTTGAACACTGAAGCTTTCTTT.

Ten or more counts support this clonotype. The CDR3 DNA reads TGTGCCACATCACGGACAAACAATGAGCAGTTCTTC. Translating gives CATSRTNNEQFF. The chain employs TRBV25-1 and TRBJ2-1, with D possibly matching TRBD1 (5 bases). V shed 10 bases and J shed 5 bases, with 12 bases lying between them. This CDR3 is 12 amino acids long. Germline V lookup: CDR1 MGHDK, CDR2 SYGVNS.

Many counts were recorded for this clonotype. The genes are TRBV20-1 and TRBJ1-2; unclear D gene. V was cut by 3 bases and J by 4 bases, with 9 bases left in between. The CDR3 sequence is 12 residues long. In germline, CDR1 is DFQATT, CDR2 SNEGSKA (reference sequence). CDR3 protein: CSARAQLYGYTF. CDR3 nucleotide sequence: TGCAGTGCTAGGGCTCAGCTCTATGGCTACACCTTC.

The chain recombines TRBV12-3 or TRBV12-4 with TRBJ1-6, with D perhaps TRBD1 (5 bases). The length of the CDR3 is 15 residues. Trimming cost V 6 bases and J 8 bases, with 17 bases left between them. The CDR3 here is CASRPRGPVDSPLHF. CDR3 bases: TGTGCCAGCAGACCCCGGGGCCCGGTTGATTCACCCCTCCACTTT.

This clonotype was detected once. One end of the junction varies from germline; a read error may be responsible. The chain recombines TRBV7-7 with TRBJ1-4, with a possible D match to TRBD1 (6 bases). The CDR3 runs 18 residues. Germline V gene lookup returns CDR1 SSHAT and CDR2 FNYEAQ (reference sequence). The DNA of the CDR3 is TGTGCTAGCAGCGGCGCCCGGGACACCCATCAGACTAATGAAAAACTGTTTTTT. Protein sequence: CASSGARDTHQTNEKLFF.

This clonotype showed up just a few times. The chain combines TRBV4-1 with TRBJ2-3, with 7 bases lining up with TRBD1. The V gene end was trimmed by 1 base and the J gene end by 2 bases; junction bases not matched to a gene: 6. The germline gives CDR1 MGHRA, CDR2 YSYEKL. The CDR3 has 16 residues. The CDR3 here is CASSQGQGGITDTQYF. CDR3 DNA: TGCGCCAGCAGCCAAGGACAGGGTGGCATCACAGATACGCAGTATTTT.

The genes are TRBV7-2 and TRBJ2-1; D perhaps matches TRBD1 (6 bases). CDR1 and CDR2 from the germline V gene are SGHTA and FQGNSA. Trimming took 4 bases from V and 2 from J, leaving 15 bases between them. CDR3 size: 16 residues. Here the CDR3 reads CASSSWTEKTYNEQFF. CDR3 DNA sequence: TGTGCCAGCAGCTCCTGGACAGAAAAAACCTACAATGAGCAGTTCTTC.

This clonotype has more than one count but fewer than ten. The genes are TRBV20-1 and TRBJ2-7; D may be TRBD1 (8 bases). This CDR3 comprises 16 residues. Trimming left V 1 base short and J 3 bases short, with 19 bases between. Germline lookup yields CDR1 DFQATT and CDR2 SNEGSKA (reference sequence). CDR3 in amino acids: CSARANRGGLVYEQYF. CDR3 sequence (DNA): TGCAGTGCTAGAGCTAACAGGGGGGGGTTAGTCTACGAGCAGTACTTC.

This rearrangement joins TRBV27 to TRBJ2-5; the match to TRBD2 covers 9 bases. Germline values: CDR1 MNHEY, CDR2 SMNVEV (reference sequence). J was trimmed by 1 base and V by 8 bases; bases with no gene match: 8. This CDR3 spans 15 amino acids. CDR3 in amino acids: CASGFSGGFQETQYF. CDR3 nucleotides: TGTGCCAGCGGCTTTAGCGGGGGCTTCCAAGAGACCCAGTACTTC.

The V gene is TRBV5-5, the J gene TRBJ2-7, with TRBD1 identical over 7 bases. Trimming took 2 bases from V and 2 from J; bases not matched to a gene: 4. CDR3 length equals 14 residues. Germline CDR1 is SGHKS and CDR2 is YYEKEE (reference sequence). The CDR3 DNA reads TGTGCCAGCAGCTTTTCCAGGGGGACCTACGAGCAGTACTTC. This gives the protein CASSFSRGTYEQYF.

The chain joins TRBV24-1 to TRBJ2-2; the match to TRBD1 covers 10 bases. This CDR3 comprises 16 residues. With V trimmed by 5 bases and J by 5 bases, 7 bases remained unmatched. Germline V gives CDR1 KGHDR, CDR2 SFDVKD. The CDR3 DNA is TGTGCCACCAGTGGCACCTCGGGACAGGGGACCGGGGAGCTGTTTTTT. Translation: CATSGTSGQGTGELFF.

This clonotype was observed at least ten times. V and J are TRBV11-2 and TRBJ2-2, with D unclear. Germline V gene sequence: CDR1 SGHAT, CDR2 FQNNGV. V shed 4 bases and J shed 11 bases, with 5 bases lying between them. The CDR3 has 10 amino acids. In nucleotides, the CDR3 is TGTGCCAGCAGCTCCCGAGAGCTGTTTTTT. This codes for CASSSRELFF.

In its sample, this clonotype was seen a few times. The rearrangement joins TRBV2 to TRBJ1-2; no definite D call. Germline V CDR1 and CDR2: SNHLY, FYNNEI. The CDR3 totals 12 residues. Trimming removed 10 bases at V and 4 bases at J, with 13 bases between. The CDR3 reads CATRGRVYGYTF. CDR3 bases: TGTGCCACCCGTGGCAGAGTCTATGGCTACACCTTC.

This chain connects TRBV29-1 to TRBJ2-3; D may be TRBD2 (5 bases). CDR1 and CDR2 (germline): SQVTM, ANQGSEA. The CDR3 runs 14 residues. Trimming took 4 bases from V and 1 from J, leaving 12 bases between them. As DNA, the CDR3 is TGCAGCGTTGCCCGACTATTAGGCACAGATACGCAGTATTTT. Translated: CSVARLLGTDTQYF.

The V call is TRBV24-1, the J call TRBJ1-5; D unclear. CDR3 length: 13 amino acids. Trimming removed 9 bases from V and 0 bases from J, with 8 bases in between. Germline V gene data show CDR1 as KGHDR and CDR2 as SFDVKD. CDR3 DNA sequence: TGTGCCACCGCTTCTTATAGCAATCAGCCCCAGCATTTT. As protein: CATASYSNQPQHF.

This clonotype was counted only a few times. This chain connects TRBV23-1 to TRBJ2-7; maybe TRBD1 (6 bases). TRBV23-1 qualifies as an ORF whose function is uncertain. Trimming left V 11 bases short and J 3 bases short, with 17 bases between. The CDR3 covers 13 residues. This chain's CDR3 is CAGNPGHGYEQYF. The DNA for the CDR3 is TGCGCCGGGAATCCGGGACATGGCTACGAGCAGTACTTC.

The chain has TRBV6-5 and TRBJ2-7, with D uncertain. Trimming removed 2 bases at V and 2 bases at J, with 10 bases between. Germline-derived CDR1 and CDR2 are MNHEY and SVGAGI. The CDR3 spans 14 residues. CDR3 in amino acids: CASSYRPETYEQYF. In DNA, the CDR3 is TGTGCCAGCAGTTACCGGCCCGAGACCTACGAGCAGTACTTC.

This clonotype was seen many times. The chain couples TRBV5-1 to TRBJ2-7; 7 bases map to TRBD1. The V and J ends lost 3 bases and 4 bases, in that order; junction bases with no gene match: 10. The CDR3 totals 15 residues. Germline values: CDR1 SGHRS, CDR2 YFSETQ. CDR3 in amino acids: CASSSRTGAYYEQYF. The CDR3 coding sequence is TGCGCCAGCAGCTCTCGGACAGGAGCTTATTACGAGCAGTACTTC.